The rows below give T cell receptor beta chains drawn from one sample of a study of blood T cells in healthy people across ages. From the 5' RACE reads, TCRdb called clonotypes with MiXCR, one entry per CDR3 protein. The sample has about 640,000 distinct CDR3 sequences, under 30% seen once. Sequenced sample: blood. The receptors were gathered from a woman aged 80 or older in good health. Both conserved end residues are part of each CDR3. The D gene is left open where the match is weak. Clone size appears in some rows only: once, few, many, or a class for an expanded clone.

J: TRBJ1-2; size: many; length: 13; D: .; V: TRBV27; DNA: TGTGCCAGCAGTTACAGGGACGGTGGTGGCTACACCTTC; CDR3: CASSYRDGGGYTF
J: TRBJ1-5; size: .; length: 14; D: .; V: TRBV20-1; DNA: TGCAGTGCTAGGCCAGTGTTAAGCAATCAGCCCCAGCATTTT; CDR3: CSARPVLSNQPQHF
J: TRBJ1-5; size: .; length: 13; D: TRBD1; V: TRBV7-2; DNA: TGTGCCAGCAGCTTAGGACAGGGAAGGCCCCAGCATTTT; CDR3: CASSLGQGRPQHF
J: TRBJ2-5; size: many; length: 13; D: .; V: TRBV7-9; DNA: TGTGCCAGCAGCCGAGAATCCCAAGAGACCCAGTACTTC; CDR3: CASSRESQETQYF
J: TRBJ2-7; size: many; length: 16; D: TRBD2; V: TRBV2; DNA: TGTGCCAGCAGTGCTAACGTGCTCTTTGCGGGGGGCGAGCAGTACTTC; CDR3: CASSANVLFAGGEQYF
J: TRBJ2-3; size: few; length: 17; D: TRBD2; V: TRBV6-2/TRBV6-3; DNA: TGTGCCAGCAGCCCGCGGACTAGCGGGGCCCGCACAGATACGCAGTATTTT; CDR3: CASSPRTSGARTDTQYF
J: TRBJ2-5; size: .; length: 14; D: .; V: TRBV2; DNA: TGTGCCAGCAGGGCCGATACAGATCAAGAGACCCAGTACTTC; CDR3: CASRADTDQETQYF
J: TRBJ2-1; size: .; length: 15; D: TRBD2; V: TRBV15; DNA: TGTGCCACCAGCAGCACGACTAGCGGGATAAATGAGCAGTTCTTC; CDR3: CATSSTTSGINEQFF
J: TRBJ2-3; size: .; length: 16; D: .; V: TRBV4-3; DNA: TGCGCCAGCAGCCAAGTCTCAGCAGCTGGGGGAAATACGCAGTATTTT; CDR3: CASSQVSAAGGNTQYF
J: TRBJ1-6; size: .; length: 16; D: TRBD1; V: TRBV6-6; DNA: TGTGCCAGCAGTTACTGGGGGGACAGGGGAAATTCACCCCTCCACTTT; CDR3: CASSYWGDRGNSPLHF
J: TRBJ2-1; size: .; length: 14; D: .; V: TRBV27; DNA: TGTGCCAGCAGTCCGCCGGGACTTCACAATGAGCAGTTCTTC; CDR3: CASSPPGLHNEQFF
J: TRBJ2-1; size: many; length: 15; D: TRBD2; V: TRBV7-9; DNA: TGTGCCAGCAGCCTAGCGGGGGCCCTCTACAATGAGCAGTTCTTC; CDR3: CASSLAGALYNEQFF
J: TRBJ2-1; size: .; length: 14; D: .; V: TRBV20-1; DNA: TGCAGTGCTAGAGATTGGTATATAAACAATGAGCAGTTCTTC; CDR3: CSARDWYINNEQFF
J: TRBJ2-7; size: many; length: 14; D: .; V: TRBV18; DNA: TGTGCCAGCTCACCATCGACTGGGATGGGGGAGCAGTACTTC; CDR3: CASSPSTGMGEQYF
J: TRBJ2-2; size: few; length: 15; D: TRBD2; V: TRBV5-5; DNA: TGTGCCAGCAGCTGGCAAAGGACTAGCTCGGGGGAGCTGTTTTTT; CDR3: CASSWQRTSSGELFF
J: TRBJ2-1; size: many; length: 15; D: TRBD2; V: TRBV9; DNA: TGTGCCAGCAGCGGAAGCGGGGGTCTGGGTAATGAGCAGTTCTTC; CDR3: CASSGSGGLGNEQFF
J: TRBJ2-3; size: many; length: 16; D: .; V: TRBV2; DNA: TGTGCCAGCAGTGAGGGGCGAGGCACTCCCGCAGATACGCAGTATTTT; CDR3: CASSEGRGTPADTQYF
J: TRBJ1-1; size: .; length: 15; D: .; V: TRBV29-1; DNA: TGCAGCGTTGAAGGGGGAAGAGTCATGAACACTGAAGCTTTCTTT; CDR3: CSVEGGRVMNTEAFF
J: TRBJ2-5; size: few; length: 15; D: TRBD2; V: TRBV20-1; DNA: TGCAGTGCTAGAGATCCGGCGGGGGGGTACAATGAGCAGTACTTC; CDR3: CSARDPAGGYNEQYF
J: TRBJ1-1; size: .; length: 16; D: TRBD1; V: TRBV7-9; DNA: TGTGCCAGCAGCCCCTCGCAGGGGGCGGCGAACACTGAAGCTTTCTTT; CDR3: CASSPSQGAANTEAFF
J: TRBJ2-7; size: few; length: 15; D: .; V: TRBV12-3/TRBV12-4; DNA: TGTGCCAGCAGCTTAGGGGGGGGACAGAGGTACGAGCAGTACTTC; CDR3: CASSLGGGQRYEQYF
J: TRBJ2-1; size: many; length: 13; D: .; V: TRBV7-6; DNA: TGTGCCAGCAGGCAGCCCCCCGGGGGTGAGCAGTTCTTC; CDR3: CASRQPPGGEQFF
J: TRBJ2-1; size: many; length: 14; D: TRBD2; V: TRBV7-9; DNA: TGTGCCAGCAAGCGGGGGCGTAACTACAATGAGCAGTTCTTC; CDR3: CASKRGRNYNEQFF
J: TRBJ2-3; size: many; length: 15; D: .; V: TRBV12-3/TRBV12-4; DNA: TGTGCCAGCACCCTAGGGGCAGGAAGCACAGATACGCAGTATTTT; CDR3: CASTLGAGSTDTQYF
J: TRBJ2-4; size: .; length: 14; D: TRBD2; V: TRBV6-5; DNA: TGTGCCAGCAGCCCAGCGGGGGGGAGCGATGGGCAGTACTTC; CDR3: CASSPAGGSDGQYF
J: TRBJ2-3; size: .; length: 14; D: TRBD2; V: TRBV29-1; DNA: TGCTGCGTCCCAGCGGGGGGCCGGACAGATACGCAGTATTTT; CDR3: CCVPAGGRTDTQYF
J: TRBJ2-5; size: many; length: 13; D: .; V: TRBV5-1; DNA: TGCGCCAGCAGCAAGGTTCCTAGGGAGACCCAGTACTTC; CDR3: CASSKVPRETQYF
J: TRBJ1-5; size: .; length: 16; D: .; V: TRBV6-6; DNA: TGTGCCAGCTCCCCCCGCGGGCTAGATAGCAATCAGCCCCAGCATTTT; CDR3: CASSPRGLDSNQPQHF
J: TRBJ1-2; size: .; length: 12; D: TRBD1; V: TRBV6-5; DNA: TGTGCCAGCAGAACAGGGGGCAATCGGGAGTGGTTC; CDR3: CASRTGGNREWF
J: TRBJ2-5; size: .; length: 17; D: .; V: TRBV5-6; DNA: TGTGCCAGCAGCTCCCCCCTTGCCCGAGTTTCGGGAGAGACCCAGTACTTC; CDR3: CASSSPLARVSGETQYF
J: TRBJ2-5; size: many; length: 15; D: .; V: TRBV7-2; DNA: TGTGCCAGCAGCTTAGGGAGACATCTCGGCGAGACCCAGTACTTC; CDR3: CASSLGRHLGETQYF
J: TRBJ2-3; size: many; length: 13; D: .; V: TRBV28; DNA: TGTGCCAGCACGGATGGGGGGAGGGATACGCAGTATTTT; CDR3: CASTDGGRDTQYF
J: TRBJ2-3; size: .; length: 15; D: TRBD1; V: TRBV15; DNA: TGTGCCACCAGCAGAGGGGACAGGTCCACAGATACGCAGTATTTT; CDR3: CATSRGDRSTDTQYF
J: TRBJ2-5; size: many; length: 14; D: TRBD2; V: TRBV5-1; DNA: TGCGCCAGCAGCCCGGGGGGGGCCCAAGAGACCCAGTACTTC; CDR3: CASSPGGAQETQYF
J: TRBJ1-5; size: .; length: 16; D: .; V: TRBV7-2; DNA: TGTGCCAGCAGCTTGATACCGGGTTCCCGCAATCAGCCCCAGCATTTT; CDR3: CASSLIPGSRNQPQHF
J: TRBJ2-3; size: .; length: 17; D: .; V: TRBV7-2; DNA: TGTGCCAGCAGCTTAAGGTGGGCAACCACTAGCACAGATACGCAGTATTTT; CDR3: CASSLRWATTSTDTQYF
J: TRBJ2-1; size: many; length: 12; D: .; V: TRBV20-1; DNA: TGCAGTTCTACAGGGCCCTACAATGAGCAGTTCTTC; CDR3: CSSTGPYNEQFF
J: TRBJ1-1; size: many; length: 12; D: .; V: TRBV29-1; DNA: TGCAGCGTGTCCGAGGGGTTTGGTGAAGCTTTCTTT; CDR3: CSVSEGFGEAFF
J: TRBJ2-1; size: many; length: 17; D: TRBD2; V: TRBV7-2; DNA: TGTGCCAGCAGCAGAGATAGCGGGGGGGCCACCTACAATGAGCAGTTCTTC; CDR3: CASSRDSGGATYNEQFF
J: TRBJ2-1; size: .; length: 13; D: .; V: TRBV27; DNA: TGTGCCAGCAGTTTATTGACCAACAATGAGCAGTTCTTC; CDR3: CASSLLTNNEQFF